These T cell receptor beta chains were read from a single sample in a study of T cell repertoires in cytomegalovirus infection. TCRdb redid the calling of the reads with MiXCR, one entry per CDR3 protein. The sample carries roughly 230,000 distinct CDR3 sequences, roughly 6.5% recorded once. The sample was PBMCs. These receptors all come from a human donor in good health (CMV status not recorded). Some clones in this sample may be carry-over from other donors' samples. Each CDR3 is given with its conserved first and last residue. The D gene is left open where the match is weak. Size is omitted from some rows. Given values are once, few, many or a class for expanded clones.

13,-,TRBJ2-1,TRBV10-3,many,TGTGCCATCACCCCGGGCAGTGGGTATGAGCAGTTCTTC,CAITPGSGYEQFF
14,TRBD1,TRBJ1-1,TRBV7-2,many,TGTGCCAGCAGAAGCTGGGACAGCAACACTGAAGCTTTCTTT,CASRSWDSNTEAFF
16,-,TRBJ1-3,TRBV18,many,TGTGCCAGCTCACCGGGACTGACTAGTTCTGGAAACACCATATATTTT,CASSPGLTSSGNTIYF
13,-,TRBJ1-1,TRBV20-1,many,TGCAGTGCTACGGACCTCATGAACACTGAAGCTTTCTTT,CSATDLMNTEAFF
13,-,TRBJ2-1,TRBV20-1,many,TGCAGTGCTCCTAGGGACTTCCACAATGAGCAGTTCTTC,CSAPRDFHNEQFF
13,-,TRBJ1-1,TRBV20-1,many,TGCAGTGCTAAACCAGGGGTTCGCACTGAAGCTTTCTTT,CSAKPGVRTEAFF
13,-,TRBJ2-5,TRBV29-1,-,TGCAGCGCCGCTGTGGGGATAGCAGAGACCCAGTACTTC,CSAAVGIAETQYF
12,TRBD2,TRBJ2-7,TRBV20-1,many,TGCAGTGCTGGGACTAGCTCCTACGAGCAGTACTTC,CSAGTSSYEQYF
16,-,TRBJ2-3,TRBV9,many,TGTGCCAGCAGCGGAAGAACCGGGACACCGACAGATACGCAGTATTTT,CASSGRTGTPTDTQYF
14,TRBD1,TRBJ2-7,TRBV15,-,TGTGCCACCAGCAGCCCGGGGACAGGGACCGAGCAGTACTTC,CATSSPGTGTEQYF
13,-,TRBJ1-1,TRBV7-2,many,TGTGCCAGCAGCTTGGGACGTCCCACTGAAGCTTTCTTT,CASSLGRPTEAFF
15,-,TRBJ1-2,TRBV7-6,many,TGTGCCAGCAGCTTAGGAATTGGGGGTTCATATGGCTACACCTTC,CASSLGIGGSYGYTF
16,-,TRBJ1-2,TRBV6-5,-,TGTGCCAGCAGTTACTCCAAGTCCCTCCCTCAGAGGGGCTACACCTTC,CASSYSKSLPQRGYTF
16,-,TRBJ2-1,TRBV6-5,many,TGTGCCAGCAGTTATGGGGGGCCAGCTCCCTACAATGAGCAGTTCTTC,CASSYGGPAPYNEQFF
14,-,TRBJ1-5,TRBV7-2,many,TGTGCCAGCAGCTTCAAACCGAGCAATCAGCCCCAGCATTTT,CASSFKPSNQPQHF
13,-,TRBJ2-5,TRBV7-2,many,TGTGCCAGCAGCCCTCGGTACGAAGAGACCCAGTACTTC,CASSPRYEETQYF
13,-,TRBJ1-1,TRBV29-1,many,TGCAGCGTCGTACAGAGACTGAACACTGAAGCTTTCTTT,CSVVQRLNTEAFF
15,-,TRBJ1-4,TRBV19,many,TGTGCCAGTAGTACCTACGGTCAGGGGAAGGAAAAACTGTTTTTT,CASSTYGQGKEKLFF
16,-,TRBJ1-4,TRBV7-2,many,TGTGCCAGCAGCTTAGTCGGCGGGGCAACTAATGAAAAACTGTTTTTT,CASSLVGGATNEKLFF
14,-,TRBJ1-1,TRBV28,many,TGTGCCAGCAGTTTGTCACACATGAACACTGAAGCTTTCTTT,CASSLSHMNTEAFF
16,TRBD1,TRBJ1-5,TRBV6-2/TRBV6-3,few,TGTGCCAGCAGTTACCACAGGGGCTCGGGCAATCAGCCCCAGCATTTT,CASSYHRGSGNQPQHF
15,-,TRBJ1-5,TRBV23-1,many,TGCGCCAGCAGTCAATCAGGGAGTGGCAATCAGCCCCAGCATTTT,CASSQSGSGNQPQHF
13,-,TRBJ1-1,TRBV7-9,many,TGTGCCAGCAGCCAACAGGGAGTTAATGAAGCTTTCTTT,CASSQQGVNEAFF
18,TRBD2,TRBJ2-3,TRBV10-3,many,TGTGCCATTCCTCTTCCGGGACTAGCGGGGTCTAGCACAGATACGCAGTATTTT,CAIPLPGLAGSSTDTQYF
15,-,TRBJ1-2,TRBV18,many,TGTGCCAGCTCGCCCCCGGGACAACTAAGCCATGGCTACACCTTC,CASSPPGQLSHGYTF
15,-,TRBJ2-5,TRBV6-2/TRBV6-3,many,TGTGCCAGCAGTTATCCTCCGGGCGGTCAAGAGACCCAGTACTTC,CASSYPPGGQETQYF
15,-,TRBJ1-2,TRBV20-1,many,TGCAGTGCTCGGGCCCGAGTCGAGCCTAACTATGGCTACACCTTC,CSARARVEPNYGYTF